The TCR beta chain described here comes from a study of OX40 agonist ivuxolimab in advanced cancers. Study at large: Cohort: approximately 83% men, mean age approximately 66, aged about 20 to 90.

In regard to this clone: What it binds is unknown.

TCRdb's table, derived via immunoSEQ multiplex PCR, lists solely in-frame clones and lacks some. The table records over 55,000 clones, about 89% of them present only once. Regarding the study as a whole: More expanded clones were seen, on average, in CD8+ T cells than in CD4+.

CDR1 LGHNA and CDR2 YNFKEQ come from the germline V gene. The CDR3 sequence is 14 residues long. V shed 5 bases, J shed 3 bases, and the junction held 3 bases outside the gene matches. This chain uses TRBV4-2 with TRBJ2-5; TRBD2 matches at 10 bases. The sequences come from CD4+ or CD8+ T cells sorted from blood, collected in a trial of the OX40 agonist ivuxolimab. This TCR came from an adult with an advanced solid tumor such as melanoma, head and neck, liver or kidney cancer. The CDR3 nucleotides are TGTGCCAGCAGCGGGACTAGCGAGGAAGAGACCCAGTACTTC. Protein sequence: CASSGTSEEETQYF.